This T cell receptor (beta chain) was found in a study of lymphopenia after photon versus proton radiotherapy. Overall study findings and caveats: A bigger post-nadir fall in TCR diversity correlated inversely with survival time in deceased patients. Relative stability marked proton patients; photon patients lost diversity and naive cells. After lymphocyte nadir, photon-treated repertoires showed oligoclonal expansion, especially CD8+ Temra.

This clone has more than one count but fewer than ten. Its antigen is unidentified. Trimming shortened V by 6 bases and J by 8 bases, and 13 bases separated the two germline ends. Germline V gene data show CDR1 as MRHNA and CDR2 as SNTAGT. This CDR3 region has 13 residues. Only in-frame clones appear in the TCRdb table, and some are missing; sequencing was by immunoSEQ multiplex PCR. Of around 30,000 clones listed, approximately 87% are singletons. The TCR originated in a woman aged 70-85 years with pancreatic cancer. The sequenced sample was peripheral blood, obtained from a patient treated with proton-based radiotherapy. V gene TRBV6-4 combines with J gene TRBJ2-2; D might be TRBD2 (5 bases). CDR3 sequence reads: CASSRDPPGELFF. DNA for the CDR3: TGTGCCAGCAGCCGGGATCCACCTGGGGAGCTGTTTTTT.